The clone carrying this TCR beta chain was counted between two and nine times. Sequencing was performed with immunoSEQ multiplex PCR; in TCRdb, only in-frame clones are kept and a portion is missing. The profile shows 950,000 to 1,200,000 clones, 60% to 85% of them singletons. Germline CDR1 is SGHTA and CDR2 is FQGNSA. With 5 bases removed from V and 0 bases from J, the gap between germline ends came to 13 bases. The CDR3 length is 15 residues. The data originate from a study of shared clonotypes between healthy human individuals. The TCR originated in a young man in good health. Some clones in this sample may be carry-over from other donors' samples. V and J are TRBV7-2 and TRBJ1-1; no clear D gene. Sequences were obtained from memory CD4+ T cells from PBMCs. The subset: CD45RA-negative fraction. CDR3 nucleotide sequence: TGTGCCAGCAGCCCCCAGACCGGTATGAACACTGAAGCTTTCTTT. Translated: CASSPQTGMNTEAFF.